This T cell receptor (beta chain) was recorded in a study of CD8 T cells in ankylosing spondylitis. Study-wide findings and caveats: The study looked at matched synovial fluid samples from ankylosing spondylitis patients. Disease-linked clones were reported to be significantly enriched there. Disease-linked clones were found to be CD8+ and relatively rare in peripheral blood. What appeared characteristic of ankylosing spondylitis blood was a TCR beta motif of fewer than ten highly homologous variants.

Concerning this clonotype itself: Its antigen is still unknown.

J lost 7 bases, V lost 4 bases, and 19 bases had no gene match. Germline CDR1 and CDR2: DFQATT and SNEGSKA (reference sequence). CDR3 size: 16 residues. TCR beta libraries were made by quantitative 5'-RACE with molecular barcodes. A single record per CDR3 protein comes from TCRdb applying MiXCR to the 5' RACE reads. Among some 250,000 distinct CDR3 sequences listed, 7.5% to 9% were seen once. The clonotype originates from a male donor with ankylosing spondylitis or in good health (not recorded which). The chain combines TRBV20-1 with TRBJ2-7, with 7 bases that match TRBD1. Material for sequencing was blood, either unsorted or a sorted T cell fraction (not recorded which). For the CDR3, the DNA is TGCAGTGCTAAGACTCCGACAGGGCCTTTCTCAGGGGAGCAGTACTTC. Amino acids: CSAKTPTGPFSGEQYF.